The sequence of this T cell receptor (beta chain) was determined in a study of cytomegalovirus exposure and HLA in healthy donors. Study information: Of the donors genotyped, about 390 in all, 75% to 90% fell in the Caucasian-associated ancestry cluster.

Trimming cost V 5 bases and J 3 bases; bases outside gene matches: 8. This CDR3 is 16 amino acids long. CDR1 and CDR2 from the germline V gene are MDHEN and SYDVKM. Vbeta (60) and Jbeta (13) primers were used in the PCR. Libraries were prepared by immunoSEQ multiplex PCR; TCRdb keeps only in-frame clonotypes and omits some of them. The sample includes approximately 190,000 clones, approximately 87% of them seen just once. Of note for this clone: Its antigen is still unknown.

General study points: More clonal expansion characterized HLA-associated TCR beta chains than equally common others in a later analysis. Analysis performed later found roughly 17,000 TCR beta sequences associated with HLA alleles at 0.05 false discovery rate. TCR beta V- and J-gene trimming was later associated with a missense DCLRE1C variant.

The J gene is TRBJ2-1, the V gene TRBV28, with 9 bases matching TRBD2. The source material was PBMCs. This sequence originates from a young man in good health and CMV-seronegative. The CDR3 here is CASSPLSGRFYNEQFF. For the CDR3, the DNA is TGTGCCAGCAGTCCCCTCAGCGGGAGGTTCTACAATGAGCAGTTCTTC. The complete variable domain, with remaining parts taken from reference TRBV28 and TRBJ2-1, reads DVKVTQSSRYLVKRTGEKVFLECVQDMDHENMFWYRQDPGLGLRLIYFSYDVKMKEKGDIPEGYSVSREKKERFSLILESASTNQTSMYLCASSPLSGRFYNEQFFGPGTRLTVL.